The next 10 T cell receptor beta chains were all read from a single sample in a study of T cell clonotyping in hematopoietic cell transplantation. The method was immunoSEQ multiplex PCR; TCRdb's version includes in-frame clones alone and lacks a portion of them. There are around 9,500 clones in the sample; roughly 93% occur only once, and under 7.5% lies in the top ten. The sample consisted of PBMCs, taken 100 days after allogeneic stem cell transplant. The receptors here all came from a male patient between 45 and 60 years old who had an allogeneic stem cell transplant from a related donor, so T cells may come from the graft donor. Some clones in this sample may be carry-over from other donors' samples.

The chain employs TRBV28 and TRBJ2-7; D ambiguous. Looked up from germline, CDR1 is MDHEN and CDR2 is SYDVKM. The CDR3 runs 11 residues. The V gene lost 2 bases and the J gene lost 4 bases, with 3 bases spanning the gap. The CDR3 DNA sequence: TGTGCCAGCAGTTTAGTGTACGAGCAGTACTTC. Translated, it gives CASSLVYEQYF.

The genes are TRBV19 and TRBJ2-5, with unresolved D. With 3 bases removed from V and 1 base from J, the gap between germline ends came to 6 bases. CDR1 is LNHDA, CDR2 SQIVND, per germline (reference sequence). This CDR3 is built from 13 residues. Here the CDR3 reads CASSMVVQETQYF. The CDR3 nucleotides are TGTGCCAGTAGTATGGTAGTCCAAGAGACCCAGTACTTC.

The CDR3 spells CASSVSYRGQGGNTIYF. DNA of the CDR3: TGTGCCAGCAGCGTGAGCTACCGAGGACAGGGCGGAAACACCATATATTTT. The chain employs TRBV9 and TRBJ1-3, with TRBD1 matching over 8 bases. The junction had 11 bases not matched to a gene; V was cut back by 2 bases and J by 4 bases. The CDR3 runs 17 residues. Germline V gene lookup returns CDR1 SGDLS and CDR2 YYNGEE. Full variable domain (rest looked up from reference TRBV9 and TRBJ1-3): DSGVTQTPKHLITATGQRVTLRCSPRSGDLSVYWYQQSLDQGLQFLIQYYNGEERAKGNILERFSAQQFPDLHSELNLSSLELGDSALYFCASSVSYRGQGGNTIYFGEGSWLTVV.

V gene TRBV5-1 combines with J gene TRBJ2-3, with D hard to call. V gave up 0 bases and J gave up 6 bases, with 11 bases separating them. There are 14 residues in the CDR3. Germline V lookup: CDR1 SGHRS, CDR2 YFSETQ. The CDR3 here is CASSLGSLPDTQYF. CDR3 bases: TGCGCCAGCAGCTTGGGCAGCCTTCCGGATACGCAGTATTTT.

This clone was detected only once. The chain recombines TRBV30 with TRBJ2-1; the match to TRBD2 covers 11 bases. There are 15 residues in the CDR3. Germline CDR1 is GTSNPN and CDR2 is SVGIG (reference sequence). Germline trimming cut 3 bases from V and 6 bases from J; bases unmatched to any gene: 7. The CDR3 sequence: CAWRAGTSGFNEQFF. The CDR3 DNA follows: TGTGCCTGGAGAGCCGGGACTAGCGGTTTCAATGAGCAGTTCTTC.

CDR3 in amino acids: CASSQEGGGDTDTQYF. The CDR3, as DNA: TGCGCCAGCAGCCAAGAGGGCGGGGGTGACACAGATACGCAGTATTTT. The V call is TRBV4-3, the J call TRBJ2-3; 7 nucleotides agree with TRBD2. This CDR3 contains 16 residues. Trimming took 0 bases from V and 2 from J; bases not matched to a gene: 5. The V gene's germline CDR1 is LGHNA and CDR2 YSLEER.

V usage is TRBV7-9 and J usage is TRBJ1-6, with D hard to call. The CDR3 runs 13 residues. Germline V CDR1 and CDR2: SEHNR, FQNEAQ (reference sequence). Deletions cut 1 base from V and 7 bases from J, with 5 bases between. The CDR3 loop is CASSLEGNSPLHF. The CDR3 DNA follows: TGTGCCAGCAGCTTAGAAGGGAATTCACCCCTCCACTTT.

The J gene is TRBJ2-1, the V gene TRBV25-1; TRBD2 is a possible D gene (5 bases). CDR1 is MGHDK, CDR2 SYGVNS, per germline. The length of the CDR3 is 17 residues. The V end lost 4 bases, the J end lost 5 bases, and 21 bases lay between the germline ends. CDR3 in DNA: TGTGCCAGCAGTGCCTTATCCGGGGTGCAAATCCACAATGAGCAGTTCTTC. As protein: CASSALSGVQIHNEQFF.

The chain has TRBV11-3 and TRBJ1-3, with 8 bases that match TRBD1. J lost 3 bases, V lost 8 bases, and 9 bases had no gene match. The CDR3 contains 15 residues. Per the germline V gene, CDR1 is SGHNT and CDR2 is YENEEA. Here the CDR3 DNA reads TGTGCCAGCCTCGGCAGGGGGCGCGGTGGAAACACCATATATTTT. Translating gives CASLGRGRGGNTIYF.

The genes are TRBV7-6 and TRBJ2-6; 7 bases are shared with TRBD2. Looked up from germline, CDR1 is SGHVS and CDR2 is FNYEAQ. There are 17 residues in the CDR3. Germline trimming cut 1 base from V and 2 bases from J; bases unmatched to any gene: 5. The CDR3 DNA reads TGTGCCAGCAGCTTAGGGGGGAGGGCTGCTGGGGCCAACGTCCTGACTTTC. Translated, it gives CASSLGGRAAGANVLTF.